The present TCR beta chain was sequenced within a study of shared clonotypes between healthy human individuals. Study as a whole: CD8 memory received one plate per donor, CD8 naive two, CD4 memory three and CD4 naive three. Study-wide results and caveats: Naive CD4 clonotypes were shared across a few donors at 4.5% to 6%. Lower generation probabilities were found for non-shared clonotypes than for those shared by all four donors.

V lost 6 bases and J lost 3; bases outside the gene matches: 8. This CDR3 spans 14 amino acids. Germline lookup yields CDR1 MDHEN and CDR2 SYDVKM. Genomic DNA belonging to each subset was distributed in equal measure over several immunoSEQ plates. Produced via immunoSEQ multiplex PCR; TCRdb's table is partial and in-frame only. The data show about 820,000 clones, 80% to 95% seen once. About this clone: Its cognate antigen is unknown.

Positive CCR7 selection of CD45RO-negative cells yielded the naive CD8 cells, and terminally differentiated effector memory CD45RA+ cells were excluded. The source is a man aged 25 to 40 in good health. The specimen was naive CD8+ T cells sorted from blood. This chain uses TRBV28 with TRBJ2-7, with 7 bases aligning to TRBD1. CDR3 sequence (DNA): TGTGCCAGCAGAGAACAGGGGAGAGGCTACGAGCAGTACTTC. Protein sequence: CASREQGRGYEQYF.